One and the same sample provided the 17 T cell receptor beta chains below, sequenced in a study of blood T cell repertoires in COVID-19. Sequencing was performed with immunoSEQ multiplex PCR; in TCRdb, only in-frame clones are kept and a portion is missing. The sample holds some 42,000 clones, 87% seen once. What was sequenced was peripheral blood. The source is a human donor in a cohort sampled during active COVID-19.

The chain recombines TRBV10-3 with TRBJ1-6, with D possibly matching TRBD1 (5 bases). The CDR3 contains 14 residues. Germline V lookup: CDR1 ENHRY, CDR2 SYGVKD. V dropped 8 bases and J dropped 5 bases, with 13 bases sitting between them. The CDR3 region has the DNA TGTGCCATCTCACGTCCAGGGAATAATTCACCCCTCCACTTT. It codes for CAISRPGNNSPLHF.

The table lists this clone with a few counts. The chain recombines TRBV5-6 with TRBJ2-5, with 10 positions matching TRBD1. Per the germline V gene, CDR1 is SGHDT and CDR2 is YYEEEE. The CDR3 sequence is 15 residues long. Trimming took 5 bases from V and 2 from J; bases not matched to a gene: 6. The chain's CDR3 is CASSPTDRGQETQYF. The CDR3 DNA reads TGTGCCAGCAGTCCTACGGACAGGGGGCAAGAGACCCAGTACTTC. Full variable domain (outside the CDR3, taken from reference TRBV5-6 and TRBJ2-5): DAGVTQSPTHLIKTRGQQVTLRCSPKSGHDTVSWYQQALGQGPQFIFQYYEEEERQRGNFPDRFSGHQFPNYSSELNVNALLLGDSALYLCASSPTDRGQETQYFGPGTRLLVL.

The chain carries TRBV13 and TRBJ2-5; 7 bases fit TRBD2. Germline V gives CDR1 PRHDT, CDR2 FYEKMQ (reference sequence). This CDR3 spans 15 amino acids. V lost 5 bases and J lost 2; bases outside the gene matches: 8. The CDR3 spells CASSPPGGGQETQYF. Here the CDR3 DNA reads TGTGCCAGCAGCCCCCCGGGGGGAGGACAAGAGACCCAGTACTTC.

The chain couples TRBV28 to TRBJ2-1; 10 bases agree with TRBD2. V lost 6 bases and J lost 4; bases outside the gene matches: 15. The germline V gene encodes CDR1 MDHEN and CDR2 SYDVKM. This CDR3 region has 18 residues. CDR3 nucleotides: TGTGCCAGCAGCTGGGGGTTGTTAGCGGGAGGACAATACAATGAGCAGTTCTTC. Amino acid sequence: CASSWGLLAGGQYNEQFF.

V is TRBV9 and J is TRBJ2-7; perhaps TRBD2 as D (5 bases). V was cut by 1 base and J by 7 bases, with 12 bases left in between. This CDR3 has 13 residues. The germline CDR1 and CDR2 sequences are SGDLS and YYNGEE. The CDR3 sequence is CASSVIEGGEQYF. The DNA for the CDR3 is TGTGCCAGCAGCGTAATCGAGGGTGGGGAGCAGTACTTC.

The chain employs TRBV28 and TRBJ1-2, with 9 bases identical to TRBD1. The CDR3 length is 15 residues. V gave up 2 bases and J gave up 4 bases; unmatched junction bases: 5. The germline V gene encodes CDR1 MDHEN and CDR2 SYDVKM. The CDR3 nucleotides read TGTGCCAGCAGTTTAGGGGACAGGGAGGGCTATGGCTACACCTTC. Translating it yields CASSLGDREGYGYTF.

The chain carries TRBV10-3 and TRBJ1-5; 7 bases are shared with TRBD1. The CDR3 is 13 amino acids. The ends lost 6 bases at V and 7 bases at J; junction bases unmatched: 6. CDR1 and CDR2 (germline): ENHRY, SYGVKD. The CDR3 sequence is CAIRGDSRQPQHF. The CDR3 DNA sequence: TGTGCCATCAGAGGGGACAGTCGACAGCCCCAGCATTTT.

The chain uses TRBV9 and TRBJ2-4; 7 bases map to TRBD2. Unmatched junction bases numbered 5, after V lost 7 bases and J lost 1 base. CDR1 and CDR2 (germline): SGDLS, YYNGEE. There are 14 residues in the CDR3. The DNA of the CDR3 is TGTGCCAGCGGAGGGGAGGGGGCCAAAAACATTCAGTACTTC. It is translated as CASGGEGAKNIQYF. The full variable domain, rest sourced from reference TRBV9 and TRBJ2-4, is DSGVTQTPKHLITATGQRVTLRCSPRSGDLSVYWYQQSLDQGLQFLIQYYNGEERAKGNILERFSAQQFPDLHSELNLSSLELGDSALYFCASGGEGAKNIQYFGAGTRLSVL.

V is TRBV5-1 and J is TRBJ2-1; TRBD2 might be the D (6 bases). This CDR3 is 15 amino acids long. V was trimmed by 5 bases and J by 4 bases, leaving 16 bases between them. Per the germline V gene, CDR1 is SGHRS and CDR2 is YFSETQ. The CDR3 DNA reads TGCGCCAGCAGGGTTTCCTTAGCGGTGTACAATGAGCAGTTCTTC. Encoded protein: CASRVSLAVYNEQFF.

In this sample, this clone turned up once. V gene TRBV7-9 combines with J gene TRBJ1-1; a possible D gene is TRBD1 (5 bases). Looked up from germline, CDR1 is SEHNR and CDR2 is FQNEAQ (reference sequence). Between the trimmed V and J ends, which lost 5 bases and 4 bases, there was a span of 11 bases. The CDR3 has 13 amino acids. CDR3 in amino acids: CASSKPGVTEAFF. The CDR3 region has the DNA TGTGCCAGCAGCAAGCCGGGGGTCACTGAAGCTTTCTTT. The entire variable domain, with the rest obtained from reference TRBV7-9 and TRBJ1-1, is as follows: DTGVSQNPRHKITKRGQNVTFRCDPISEHNRLYWYRQTLGQGPEFLTYFQNEAQLEKSRLLSDRFSAERPKGSFSTLEIQRTEQGDSAMYLCASSKPGVTEAFFGQGTRLTVV.

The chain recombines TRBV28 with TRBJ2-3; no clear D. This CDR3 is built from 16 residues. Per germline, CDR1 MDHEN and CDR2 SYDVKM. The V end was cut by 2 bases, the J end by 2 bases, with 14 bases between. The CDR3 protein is CASSLTASTFTDTQYF. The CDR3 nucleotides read TGTGCCAGCAGTTTAACAGCCTCTACCTTCACAGATACGCAGTATTTT.

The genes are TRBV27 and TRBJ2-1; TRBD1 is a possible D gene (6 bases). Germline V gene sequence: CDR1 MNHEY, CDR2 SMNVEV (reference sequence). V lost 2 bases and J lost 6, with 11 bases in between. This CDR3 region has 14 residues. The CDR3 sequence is CASSLGWGLNEQFF. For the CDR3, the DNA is TGTGCCAGCAGTTTAGGCTGGGGGCTCAATGAGCAGTTCTTC.

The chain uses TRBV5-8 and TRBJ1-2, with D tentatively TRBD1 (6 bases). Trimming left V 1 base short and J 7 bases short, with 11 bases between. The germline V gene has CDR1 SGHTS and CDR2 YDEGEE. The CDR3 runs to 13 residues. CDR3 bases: TGTGCCAGCAGCTTGACAGGGTTTTTTGGCTACACCTTC. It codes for CASSLTGFFGYTF. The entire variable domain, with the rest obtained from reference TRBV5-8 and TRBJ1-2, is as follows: EAGVTQSPTHLIKTRGQQATLRCSPISGHTSVYWYQQALGLGLQFLLWYDEGEERNRGNFPPRFSGRQFPNYSSELNVNALELEDSALYLCASSLTGFFGYTFGSGTRLTVV.

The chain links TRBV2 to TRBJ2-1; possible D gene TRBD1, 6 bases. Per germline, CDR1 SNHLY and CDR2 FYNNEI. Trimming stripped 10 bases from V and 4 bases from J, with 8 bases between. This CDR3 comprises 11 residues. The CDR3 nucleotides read TGTGCCACTACAGGGTACAATGAGCAGTTCTTC. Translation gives CATTGYNEQFF.

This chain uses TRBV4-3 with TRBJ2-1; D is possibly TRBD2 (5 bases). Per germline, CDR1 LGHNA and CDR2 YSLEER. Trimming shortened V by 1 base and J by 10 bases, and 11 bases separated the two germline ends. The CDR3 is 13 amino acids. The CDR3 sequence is CASSQVWTGEQFF. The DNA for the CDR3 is TGCGCCAGCAGCCAAGTTTGGACTGGGGAGCAGTTCTTC.

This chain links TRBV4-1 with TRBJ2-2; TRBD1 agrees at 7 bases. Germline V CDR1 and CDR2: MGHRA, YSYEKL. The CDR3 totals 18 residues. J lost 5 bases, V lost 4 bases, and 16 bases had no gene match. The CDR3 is CASSPETGKAYMTGELFF. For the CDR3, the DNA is TGCGCCAGCAGCCCAGAGACAGGGAAAGCTTATATGACCGGGGAGCTGTTTTTT.

The CDR3 loop reads CASSVDQGTGELFF. Written as DNA, the CDR3 is TGTGCCAGCAGCGTAGATCAGGGTACCGGGGAGCTGTTTTTT. V is TRBV9 and J is TRBJ2-2; a weak D match, TRBD1 (5 bases). The germline V gene has CDR1 SGDLS and CDR2 YYNGEE. The CDR3 extends over 14 amino acids. V was shortened by 0 bases and J by 5 bases, with 8 bases between the two germline ends.